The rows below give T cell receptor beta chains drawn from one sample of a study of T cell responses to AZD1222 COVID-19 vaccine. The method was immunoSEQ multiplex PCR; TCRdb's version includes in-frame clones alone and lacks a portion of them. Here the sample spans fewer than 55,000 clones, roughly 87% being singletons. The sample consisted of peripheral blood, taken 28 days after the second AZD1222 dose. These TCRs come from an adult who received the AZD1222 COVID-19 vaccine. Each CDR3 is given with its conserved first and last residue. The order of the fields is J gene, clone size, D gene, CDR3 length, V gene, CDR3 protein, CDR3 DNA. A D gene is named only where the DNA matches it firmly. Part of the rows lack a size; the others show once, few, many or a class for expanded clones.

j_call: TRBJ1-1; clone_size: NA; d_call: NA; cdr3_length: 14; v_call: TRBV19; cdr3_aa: CASSIDGRSAEAFF; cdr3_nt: TGTGCCAGTAGTATAGATGGGCGGAGCGCTGAAGCTTTCTTT
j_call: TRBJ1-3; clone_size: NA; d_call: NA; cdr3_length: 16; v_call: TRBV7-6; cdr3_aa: CASSIRDASSGNTIYF; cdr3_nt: TGTGCCAGCAGCATTAGGGACGCATCCTCTGGAAACACCATATATTTT
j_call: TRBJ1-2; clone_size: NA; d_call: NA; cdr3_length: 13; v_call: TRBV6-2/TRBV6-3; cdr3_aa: CASSDDAVYGYTF; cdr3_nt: TGTGCCAGCAGCGATGACGCGGTCTATGGCTACACCTTC
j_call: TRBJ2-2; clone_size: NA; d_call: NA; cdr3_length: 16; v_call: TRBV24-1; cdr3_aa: CATSDSRRANTGELFF; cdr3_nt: TGTGCCACCAGTGATTCCCGCAGGGCGAACACCGGGGAGCTGTTTTTT
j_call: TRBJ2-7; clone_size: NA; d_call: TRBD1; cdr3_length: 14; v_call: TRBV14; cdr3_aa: CASSRSTGAAEQYF; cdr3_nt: TGTGCCAGCAGCCGAAGTACAGGGGCGGCTGAGCAGTACTTC
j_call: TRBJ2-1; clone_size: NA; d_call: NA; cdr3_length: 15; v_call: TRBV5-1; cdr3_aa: CASSLEGQLYNEQFF; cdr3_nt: TGCGCCAGCAGCTTGGAAGGACAGCTTTACAATGAGCAGTTCTTC
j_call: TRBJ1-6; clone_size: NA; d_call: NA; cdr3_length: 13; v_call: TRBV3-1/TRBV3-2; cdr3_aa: CASRGAENSPLHF; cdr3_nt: TGTGCCAGCAGGGGTGCGGAAAATTCACCCCTCCACTTT
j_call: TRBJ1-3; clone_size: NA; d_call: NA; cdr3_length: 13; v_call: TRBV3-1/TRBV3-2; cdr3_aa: CASSQDAGNTIYF; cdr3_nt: TGTGCCAGCAGCCAAGACGCTGGAAACACCATATATTTT
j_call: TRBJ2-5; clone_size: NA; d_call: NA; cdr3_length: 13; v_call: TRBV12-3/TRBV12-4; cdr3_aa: CASTFYREETQYF; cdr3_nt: TGTGCCAGCACCTTCTATAGGGAAGAGACCCAGTACTTC
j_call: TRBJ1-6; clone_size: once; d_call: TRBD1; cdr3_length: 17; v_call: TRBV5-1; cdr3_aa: CASSTNQGANYNSPLHF; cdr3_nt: TGCGCCAGCAGCACGAACCAGGGGGCTAACTATAATTCACCCCTCCACTTT
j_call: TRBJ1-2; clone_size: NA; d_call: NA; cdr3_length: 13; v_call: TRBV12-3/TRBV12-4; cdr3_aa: CASSLGGARGYTF; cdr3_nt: TGTGCCAGCAGTTTAGGGGGGGCGCGGGGCTACACCTTC
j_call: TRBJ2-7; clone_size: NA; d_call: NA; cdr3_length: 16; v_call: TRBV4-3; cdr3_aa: CASSQDRAGTPYEQYF; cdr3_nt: TGCGCCAGCAGCCAAGATCGGGCAGGGACACCCTACGAGCAGTACTTC
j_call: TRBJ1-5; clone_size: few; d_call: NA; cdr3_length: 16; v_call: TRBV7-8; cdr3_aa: CASSARGTLSNQPQHF; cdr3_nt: TGTGCCAGCAGCGCACGAGGGACTTTAAGCAATCAGCCCCAGCATTTT
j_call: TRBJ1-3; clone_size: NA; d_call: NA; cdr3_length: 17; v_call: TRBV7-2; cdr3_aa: CASSLESLGGSGNTIYF; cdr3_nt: TGTGCCAGCAGCTTAGAGTCTCTGGGTGGATCCGGAAACACCATATATTTT
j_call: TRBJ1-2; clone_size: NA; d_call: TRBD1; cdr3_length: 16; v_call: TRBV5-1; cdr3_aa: CASSLDKTGGYGRSTF; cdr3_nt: TGCGCCAGCAGCTTGGATAAGACAGGGGGCTACGGTCGGTCCACCTTC
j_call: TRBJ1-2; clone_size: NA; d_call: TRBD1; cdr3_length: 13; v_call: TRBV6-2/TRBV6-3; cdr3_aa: CASSTGTGEGYTF; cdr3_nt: TGTGCCAGCAGCACCGGGACAGGGGAAGGCTACACCTTC
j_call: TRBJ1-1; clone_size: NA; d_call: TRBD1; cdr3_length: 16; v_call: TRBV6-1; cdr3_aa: CASSGPGQGANTEAFF; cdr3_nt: TGTGCCAGCAGTGGGCCGGGACAGGGCGCTAACACTGAAGCTTTCTTT
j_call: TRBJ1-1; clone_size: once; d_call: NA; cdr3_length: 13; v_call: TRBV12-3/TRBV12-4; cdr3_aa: CASSLGSYTEAFF; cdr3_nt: TGTGCCAGCAGTTTGGGCAGTTACACTGAAGCTTTCTTT
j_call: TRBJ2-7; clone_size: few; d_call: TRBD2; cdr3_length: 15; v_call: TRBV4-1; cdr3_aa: CASSPGQRGGNEQYF; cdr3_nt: TGCGCCAGCAGCCCGGGCCAGCGGGGGGGCAACGAGCAGTACTTC
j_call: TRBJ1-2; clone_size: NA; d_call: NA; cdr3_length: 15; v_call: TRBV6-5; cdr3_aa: CASAPPGAGVGWYTF; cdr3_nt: TGTGCCAGCGCCCCGCCTGGGGCCGGGGTAGGGTGGTACACCTTC
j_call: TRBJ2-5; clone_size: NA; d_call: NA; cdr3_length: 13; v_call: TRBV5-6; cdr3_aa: CASSTRGGGTQYF; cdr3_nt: TGTGCCAGCAGCACCAGAGGGGGGGGGACCCAGTACTTC
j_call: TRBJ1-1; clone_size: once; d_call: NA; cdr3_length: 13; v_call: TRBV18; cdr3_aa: CASSLGTNTEAFF; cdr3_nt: TGTGCCAGCTCGCTCGGGACGAACACTGAAGCTTTCTTT
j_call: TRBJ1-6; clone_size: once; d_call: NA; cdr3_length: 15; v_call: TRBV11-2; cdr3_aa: CASSLDLAANSPLHF; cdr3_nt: TGTGCCAGCAGCTTAGATCTAGCAGCCAATTCACCCCTCCACTTT
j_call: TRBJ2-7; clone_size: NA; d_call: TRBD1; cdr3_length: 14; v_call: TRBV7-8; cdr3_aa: CASSLGGGIYEQYF; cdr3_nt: TGTGCCAGCAGCTTAGGAGGGGGCATTTACGAGCAGTACTTC
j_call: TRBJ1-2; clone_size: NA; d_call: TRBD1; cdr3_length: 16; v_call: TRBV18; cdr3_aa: CASSPPNDRGYYGYTF; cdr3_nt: TGTGCCAGCTCACCACCTAACGACAGGGGGTACTATGGCTACACCTTC
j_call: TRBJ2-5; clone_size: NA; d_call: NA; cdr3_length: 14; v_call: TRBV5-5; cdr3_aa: CASSGGLLQETQYF; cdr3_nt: TGTGCCAGCAGCGGGGGACTCCTGCAAGAGACCCAGTACTTC
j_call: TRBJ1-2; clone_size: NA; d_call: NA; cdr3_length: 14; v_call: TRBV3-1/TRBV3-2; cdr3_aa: CASSYGGRGYGYTF; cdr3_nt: TGTGCCAGCAGCTACGGGGGGCGCGGCTATGGCTACACCTTC
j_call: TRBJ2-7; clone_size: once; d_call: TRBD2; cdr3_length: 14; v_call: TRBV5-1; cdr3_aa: CASSLAEGTYEQYF; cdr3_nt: TGCGCCAGCAGCCTAGCGGAAGGTACTTACGAGCAGTACTTC
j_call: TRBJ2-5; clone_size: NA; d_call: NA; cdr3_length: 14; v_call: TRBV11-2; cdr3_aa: CASRASRAGETQYF; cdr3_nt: TGTGCCAGCAGAGCGAGCAGGGCGGGGGAGACCCAGTACTTC
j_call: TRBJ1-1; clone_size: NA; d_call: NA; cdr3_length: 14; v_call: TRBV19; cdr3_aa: CASRKDTLNTEAFF; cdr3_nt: TGTGCCAGTAGAAAGGACACCTTGAACACTGAAGCTTTCTTT
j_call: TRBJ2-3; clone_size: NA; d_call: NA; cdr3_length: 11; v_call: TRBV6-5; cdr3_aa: CASSYQGLQYF; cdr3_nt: TGTGCCAGCAGTTACCAGGGGCTACAGTATTTT
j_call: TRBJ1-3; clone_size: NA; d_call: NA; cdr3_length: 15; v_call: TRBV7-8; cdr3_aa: CASSLTTLTGNTIYF; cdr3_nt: TGTGCCAGCAGCTTAACGACACTCACTGGAAACACCATATATTTT
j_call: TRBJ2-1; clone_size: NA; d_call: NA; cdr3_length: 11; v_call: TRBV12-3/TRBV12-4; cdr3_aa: CASSFINEQFF; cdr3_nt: TGTGCCAGCAGTTTCATCAATGAGCAGTTCTTC
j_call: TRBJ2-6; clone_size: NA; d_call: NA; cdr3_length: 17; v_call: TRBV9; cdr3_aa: CASRPGHRNSGANVLTF; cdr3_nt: TGTGCCAGCCGACCGGGACACCGGAATTCTGGGGCCAACGTCCTGACTTTC
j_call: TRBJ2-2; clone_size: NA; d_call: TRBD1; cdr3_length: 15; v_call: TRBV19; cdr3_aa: CASKIGTANTGELFF; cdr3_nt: TGTGCCAGTAAAATCGGGACAGCGAACACCGGGGAGCTGTTTTTT
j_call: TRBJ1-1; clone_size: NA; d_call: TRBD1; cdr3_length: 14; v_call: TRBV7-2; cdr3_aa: CASSLKTGGAEAFF; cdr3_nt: TGTGCCAGCAGCTTAAAGACAGGGGGGGCTGAAGCTTTCTTT
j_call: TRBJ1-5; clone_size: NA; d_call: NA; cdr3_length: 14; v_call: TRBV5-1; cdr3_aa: CASSPGSGNQPQHF; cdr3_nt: TGCGCCAGCAGTCCGGGTTCTGGCAATCAGCCCCAGCATTTT
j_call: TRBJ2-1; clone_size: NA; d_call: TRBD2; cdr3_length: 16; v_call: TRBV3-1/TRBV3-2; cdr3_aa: CASSQERLAGHNEQFF; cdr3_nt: TGTGCCAGCAGCCAAGAAAGGCTAGCGGGACACAATGAGCAGTTCTTC
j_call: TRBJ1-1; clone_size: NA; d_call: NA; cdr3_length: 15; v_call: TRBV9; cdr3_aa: CASSVLTGDGTEAFF; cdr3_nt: TGTGCCAGCAGCGTTCTCACGGGGGACGGCACTGAAGCTTTCTTT
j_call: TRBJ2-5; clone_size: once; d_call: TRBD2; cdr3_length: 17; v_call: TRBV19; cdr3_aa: CASSIGASGGPRETQYF; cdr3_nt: TGTGCCAGTAGTATAGGGGCTAGCGGGGGTCCGAGAGAGACCCAGTACTTC
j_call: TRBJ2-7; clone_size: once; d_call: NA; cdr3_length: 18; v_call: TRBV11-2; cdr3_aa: CASSPVGGGAIRSYEQYF; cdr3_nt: TGTGCCAGCAGCCCCGTTGGAGGGGGGGCTATAAGGTCCTACGAGCAGTACTTC
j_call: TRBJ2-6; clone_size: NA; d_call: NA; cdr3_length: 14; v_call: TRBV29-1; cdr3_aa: CSVDSGEGANVLTF; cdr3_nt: TGCAGCGTTGATTCGGGGGAAGGGGCCAACGTCCTGACTTTC
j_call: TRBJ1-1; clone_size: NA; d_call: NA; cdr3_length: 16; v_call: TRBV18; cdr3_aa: CASSPVRGKVNTEAFF; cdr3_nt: TGTGCCAGCTCACCGGTGAGGGGTAAGGTGAACACTGAAGCTTTCTTT
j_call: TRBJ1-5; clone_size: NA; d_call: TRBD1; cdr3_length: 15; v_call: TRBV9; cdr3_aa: CASSGQGSSNQPQHF; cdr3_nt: TGTGCCAGCAGCGGACAGGGTTCCAGCAATCAGCCCCAGCATTTT
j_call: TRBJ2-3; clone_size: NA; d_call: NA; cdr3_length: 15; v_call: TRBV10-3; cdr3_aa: CAISEEAGPTDTQYF; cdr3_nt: TGTGCCATCAGTGAGGAGGCGGGGCCCACAGATACGCAGTATTTT
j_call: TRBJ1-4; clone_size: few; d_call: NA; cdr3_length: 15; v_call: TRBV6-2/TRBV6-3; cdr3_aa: CASSYRQAPPEKLFF; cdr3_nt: TGTGCCAGCAGTTACAGACAGGCTCCGCCGGAAAAACTGTTTTTT
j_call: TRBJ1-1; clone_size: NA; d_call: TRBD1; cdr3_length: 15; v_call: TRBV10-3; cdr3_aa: CAISESGGAATEAFF; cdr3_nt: TGTGCCATCAGTGAGTCAGGGGGCGCAGCCACTGAAGCTTTCTTT
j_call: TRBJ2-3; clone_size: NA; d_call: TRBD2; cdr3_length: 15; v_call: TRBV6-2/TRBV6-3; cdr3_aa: CASSSGLAGVDTQYF; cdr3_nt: TGTGCCAGCAGTTCGGGACTAGCGGGGGTAGATACGCAGTATTTT
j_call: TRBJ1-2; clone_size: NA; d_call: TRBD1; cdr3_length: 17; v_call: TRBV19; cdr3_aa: CASSSDRVFRITYGYTF; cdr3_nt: TGTGCCAGCTCATCCGACAGGGTCTTCCGGATTACCTATGGCTACACCTTC
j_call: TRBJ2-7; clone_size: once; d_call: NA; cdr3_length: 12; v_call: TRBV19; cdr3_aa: CASRGRDYEQYF; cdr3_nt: TGTGCCAGTAGAGGCAGAGACTACGAGCAGTACTTC
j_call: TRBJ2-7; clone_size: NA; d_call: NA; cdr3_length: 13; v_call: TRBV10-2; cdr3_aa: CASRAGQNYEQYF; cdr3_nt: TGCGCCAGCAGGGCGGGACAGAACTACGAGCAGTACTTC
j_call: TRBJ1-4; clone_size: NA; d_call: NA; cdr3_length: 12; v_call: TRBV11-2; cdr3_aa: CASSLFPEKLFF; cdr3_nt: TGTGCCAGCAGCTTATTCCCTGAAAAACTGTTTTTT